Below, 29 T cell receptor beta chains from the same sample are listed, as sequenced in a study of read filtering for tumor transcriptome and immune sequencing. The library was built from around 400 ng RNA with molecular barcoded adaptors for alpha/delta and beta/gamma chains. A single record per CDR3 protein comes from TCRdb applying MiXCR to the reads. The sample holds about 5,700 distinct CDR3 sequences, around 21% seen once. Specimen: a population of CD138-negative cells sorted from bone marrow. The receptors come from a donor at least 40 years old with multiple myeloma.

The chain has TRBV2 and TRBJ1-6, with TRBD1 as a possible D gene (5 bases). From germline, CDR1 is SNHLY and CDR2 FYNNEI. V was shortened by 3 bases and J by 2 bases, with 23 bases between the two germline ends. CDR3 size: 20 residues. CDR3 DNA sequence: TGTGCCAGCAGTGATTACGCAGGGATCGGCGAGGCGGCCTATAATTCACCCCTCCACTTT. It is translated as CASSDYAGIGEAAYNSPLHF.

By share, this clonotype ranks as medium-sized. The V gene is TRBV27, the J gene TRBJ2-1; D may be TRBD1 or TRBD2 (5 bases each). Per germline, CDR1 MNHEY and CDR2 SMNVEV (reference sequence). V was clipped by 3 bases and J by 7 bases, with 7 bases between them. The CDR3 is 12 residues long. The chain's CDR3 is CASSFWGNEQFF. In DNA, the CDR3 is TGTGCCAGCAGTTTTTGGGGGAATGAGCAGTTCTTC.

By frequency in the sample, this clonotype is medium-sized. The rearrangement joins TRBV6-2 or TRBV6-3 to TRBJ2-1, with 11 bases fitting TRBD2. The J segment lost 1 base and the V segment lost 7 bases, leaving 6 bases of the junction unmatched. CDR3 length: 16 amino acids. CDR1 is MNHEY, CDR2 SVGEGT, per germline. Written as DNA, the CDR3 is TGTGCCAGCAACCGACTAGCGGGATTATCCTACAATGAGCAGTTCTTC. It encodes CASNRLAGLSYNEQFF.

This clonotype was detected a few times. The J gene is TRBJ1-5, the V gene TRBV20-1; the D is unclear. V lost 2 bases and J lost 3, with 8 bases in between. This CDR3 region has 13 residues. Germline V gene lookup returns CDR1 DFQATT and CDR2 SNEGSKA (reference sequence). In nucleotides, the CDR3 is TGCAGTGCTAGACAAGAGAACAATCAGCCCCAGCATTTT. Translation gives CSARQENNQPQHF.

By sample fraction, this clonotype is large (0.1 to 1%). The chain combines TRBV12-3 or TRBV12-4 with TRBJ2-1; D may be TRBD1 (5 bases). The CDR3 length is 13 residues. Trimming removed 6 bases from V and 1 base from J, with 7 bases in between. The CDR3 sequence: CASRGLSYNEQFF. CDR3 in DNA: TGTGCCAGCAGGGGGCTGTCCTACAATGAGCAGTTCTTC.

This clonotype was counted many times. The gene calls are TRBV3-1 and TRBJ2-5, with D unresolved. The CDR3 covers 12 residues. Trimming shortened V by 2 bases and J by 4 bases, and 5 bases separated the two germline ends. From germline, CDR1 is LGHDT and CDR2 YNNKEL (reference sequence). CDR3 sequence (DNA): TGTGCCAGCAGCCAAACCCGAGAGACCCAGTACTTC. Translating it yields CASSQTRETQYF.

This clonotype was detected many times. J is TRBJ2-7 and V is TRBV11-2; either TRBD1 or TRBD2 may fit D (5 bases each). Germline V gene lookup returns CDR1 SGHAT and CDR2 FQNNGV. With 4 bases removed from V and 3 bases from J, the gap between germline ends came to 10 bases. The CDR3 covers 13 residues. The DNA for the CDR3 is TGTGCCAGCAGCTCCTGGGGGAACTACGAGCAGTACTTC. It is translated as CASSSWGNYEQYF.

This clonotype was counted ten times or more. The V gene is TRBV2, the J gene TRBJ2-6, with D tentatively TRBD2 (6 bases). The germline V gene has CDR1 SNHLY and CDR2 FYNNEI. Between the trimmed V and J ends, which lost 1 base and 4 bases, there was a span of 8 bases. This CDR3 is built from 15 residues. The CDR3 region has the DNA TGTGCCAGCAGTGAAGTCGGGGGAGGGGCCAACGTCCTGACTTTC. Encoded protein: CASSEVGGGANVLTF.

This clonotype was seen repeatedly, ten times or more. V and J are TRBV27 and TRBJ2-7, with D possibly TRBD1 on 6 matching bases. V was cut by 3 bases and J by 1 base, with 13 bases left in between. CDR3 size: 15 residues. From germline, CDR1 is MNHEY and CDR2 SMNVEV (reference sequence). This chain's CDR3 is CASSFATGPSYEQYF. The DNA of the CDR3 is TGTGCCAGCAGTTTTGCCACAGGGCCTTCCTACGAGCAGTACTTC.

This clonotype was seen a single time. The chain links TRBV5-1 to TRBJ2-1; the match to TRBD2 covers 9 bases. CDR1 SGHRS and CDR2 YFSETQ come from the germline V gene. V lost 6 bases, J lost 3 bases, and 7 bases stayed unmatched. This CDR3 region has 15 residues. CDR3 in DNA: TGCGCCAGCAAACGGCGGGAGGGCCACTACAATGAGCAGTTCTTC. It is translated as CASKRREGHYNEQFF.

This clonotype was seen repeatedly, ten times or more. The chain carries TRBV20-1 and TRBJ2-5; 9 nucleotides agree with TRBD2. V trimming: 1 base; J trimming: 5 bases; junction bases outside the gene matches: 14. The CDR3 runs to 17 residues. The germline V gene encodes CDR1 DFQATT and CDR2 SNEGSKA (reference sequence). CDR3 residues: CSARGPRGGRAGETQYF. The CDR3 DNA is TGCAGTGCTAGAGGCCCCAGAGGCGGGAGGGCCGGTGAGACCCAGTACTTC.

This clonotype is labeled as large (0.1 to 1%). The chain combines TRBV29-1 with TRBJ2-1; 8 bases agree with TRBD2. The CDR3 loop spans 15 amino acids. V trimming: 7 bases; J trimming: 6 bases; junction bases outside the gene matches: 14. Germline CDR1 reads SQVTM; CDR2 reads ANQGSEA. CDR3 in amino acids: CSAHTGLDLGNEQFF. The CDR3 region has the DNA TGCAGCGCCCATACGGGACTAGATCTGGGCAATGAGCAGTTCTTC.

As to this clonotype: Relative to the germline gene, one junction end is altered; a read error may explain this. The chain links TRBV4-1 to TRBJ1-2, with no clear D. Germline CDR1 and CDR2: MGHRA and YSYEKL. The CDR3 runs 13 residues. The CDR3 protein is CVSSQTQSYGYTF. DNA for the CDR3: TGCGTCAGCAGCCAGACCCAGAGCTATGGCTACACCTTC.

Relative to its sample, this clonotype is medium-sized. The V and J genes are TRBV7-2 and TRBJ2-7; possible D gene TRBD2, 5 bases. Trimming removed 5 bases at V and 3 bases at J, with 14 bases between. The CDR3 covers 14 residues. Germline V gene data show CDR1 as SGHTA and CDR2 as FQGNSA. The CDR3 sequence is CASSTRPGIYEQYF. In DNA, the CDR3 is TGTGCCAGCAGCACCCGCCCGGGAATCTACGAGCAGTACTTC.

This clonotype was detected many times. V usage is TRBV30 and J usage is TRBJ2-5; TRBD2 matches 9 bases. The V gene end was trimmed by 2 bases and the J gene end by 3 bases; junction bases not matched to a gene: 19. Germline assignment: CDR1 GTSNPN and CDR2 SVGIG (reference sequence). The CDR3 has 19 residues. The CDR3 region has the DNA TGTGCCTGGAGTCAACTAGCGGGCCACTCGCCTGGGGCCAAAGAGACCCAGTACTTC. Translated: CAWSQLAGHSPGAKETQYF.

By share, this clonotype ranks as medium-sized. This chain connects TRBV11-2 to TRBJ1-1; possible D gene TRBD1, 6 bases. This CDR3 comprises 14 residues. From germline, CDR1 is SGHAT and CDR2 FQNNGV. With 1 base removed from V and 7 bases from J, the gap between germline ends came to 13 bases. The CDR3 sequence is CASSLATRDNEAFF. CDR3 sequence (DNA): TGTGCCAGCAGCTTAGCAACCCGGGACAATGAAGCTTTCTTT.

This clonotype was picked up many times. This chain links TRBV28 with TRBJ1-5; D is unclear. This CDR3 spans 14 amino acids. Germline V gene data show CDR1 as MDHEN and CDR2 as SYDVKM. The ends were cut back, 7 bases at V and 5 bases at J, with 15 bases in the middle. The CDR3 loop reads CASTPLGLDQPQHF. The CDR3, as DNA: TGTGCCAGCACCCCTCTGGGGTTGGATCAGCCCCAGCATTTT. The variable domain in full, completed from reference TRBV28 and TRBJ1-5, reads DVKVTQSSRYLVKRTGEKVFLECVQDMDHENMFWYRQDPGLGLRLIYFSYDVKMKEKGDIPEGYSVSREKKERFSLILESASTNQTSMYLCASTPLGLDQPQHFGDGTRLSIL.

This clonotype is medium-sized (0.01 to 0.1%) in the sample. The chain recombines TRBV5-4 with TRBJ2-1; 7 nucleotides line up with TRBD2. CDR1 is SGHNT and CDR2 is YYREEE in the germline V gene (reference sequence). The V gene end was trimmed by 4 bases and the J gene end by 2 bases; junction bases not matched to a gene: 9. The CDR3 runs to 16 residues. DNA of the CDR3: TGTGCCAGCAGCCTCCCCGGCGGGAGAACCTACAATGAGCAGTTCTTC. Translating gives CASSLPGGRTYNEQFF.

In the case of this clonotype: A read error likely explains this, since a far larger clone differs by one base. V usage is TRBV7-9 and J usage is TRBJ1-6, with D tentatively TRBD1 (6 bases). Germline-derived CDR1 and CDR2 are SEHNR and FQNEAQ (reference sequence). The CDR3 consists of 16 residues. CDR3: CASSLIGDTVNTEALF. The CDR3 nucleotides read TGTGCCAGCAGCTTAATAGGGGACACCGTGAACACTGAAGCTCTCTTT.

This clonotype ranks as medium-sized. The rearrangement joins TRBV4-3 to TRBJ2-7; 8 bases align to TRBD1. The V segment lost 1 base and the J segment 0 bases; nucleotides outside the gene matches: 8. This CDR3 contains 17 residues. Germline-derived CDR1 and CDR2 are LGHNA and YSLEER. This CDR3 reads CASSQGMGTGYSYEQYF. The DNA of the CDR3 is TGCGCCAGCAGCCAAGGAATGGGGACAGGATACTCCTACGAGCAGTACTTC.

This clonotype has ten or more counts. The rearrangement links TRBV20-1 to TRBJ2-5, with 12 bases identical to TRBD2. The V gene end was trimmed by 3 bases and the J gene end by 3 bases; junction bases not matched to a gene: 5. This CDR3 is 15 amino acids long. The germline V gene encodes CDR1 DFQATT and CDR2 SNEGSKA (reference sequence). The CDR3 sequence is CSASPLAGGEETQYF. CDR3 nucleotides: TGCAGTGCTAGCCCCCTAGCGGGAGGGGAAGAGACCCAGTACTTC.

In its sample, this clonotype was seen many times. This rearrangement joins TRBV20-1 to TRBJ2-2, with a tentative D call TRBD2 (5 bases). Per the germline V gene, CDR1 is DFQATT and CDR2 is SNEGSKA (reference sequence). V was shortened by 6 bases and J by 4 bases, with 18 bases between the two germline ends. The CDR3 covers 15 residues. The CDR3 loop reads CSATGEGAGTGELFF. CDR3 nucleotides: TGCAGTGCCACCGGTGAGGGAGCCGGCACCGGGGAGCTGTTTTTT.

As regards this clonotype: It is likely a read error: a sequence one base away is far more abundant. This chain joins TRBV7-9 and TRBJ1-6, with D perhaps TRBD1 (6 bases). The DNA matches TRBJ1-1 better at its end, which makes the J call doubtful. Germline V gene sequence: CDR1 SEHNR, CDR2 FQNEAQ (reference sequence). This CDR3 has 15 residues. The CDR3 nucleotides are TGTGCCAGCAGCGCAGTCCGGGGCAGGGGTCCTGAAGCTTTCTTT. Encoded protein: CASSAVRGRGPEAFF.

By its share, this clonotype is medium-sized. This chain uses TRBV7-3 with TRBJ2-1, with D uncertain. From germline, CDR1 is SGHTA and CDR2 FQGTGA. V lost 9 bases and J lost 5, with 11 bases in between. The CDR3 spans 12 residues. The CDR3: CASRGPNNEQFF. The CDR3 DNA sequence: TGTGCCAGTCGCGGACCAAACAATGAGCAGTTCTTC.

Notes on this clonotype: A far larger clone lies a single base away; this is likely a read error. The chain links TRBV6-6 to TRBJ2-1; maybe TRBD1 (7 bases). CDR3 length equals 13 residues. The germline V gene encodes CDR1 MNHNY and CDR2 SVGAGI (reference sequence). V gave up 8 bases and J gave up 8 bases, with 16 bases separating them. For the CDR3, the DNA is TGTGCCAGCCGCTCAGGGGGGTACGATGAGCAGTTCTTC. Amino acid sequence: CASRSGGYDEQFF.

By share, this clonotype counts as medium-sized (0.01 to 0.1%). The chain uses TRBV12-3 or TRBV12-4 and TRBJ2-3; D uncertain. This CDR3 is 12 amino acids long. The V and J ends lost 6 bases and 5 bases respectively, with 9 bases between them. The CDR3 nucleotides are TGTGCCAGCAGACTCTTAGAAGATACGCAGTATTTT. It is translated as CASRLLEDTQYF.

As to this clonotype: This likely reflects a read error, since a far larger clone is one base away. The chain is built from TRBV7-2 and TRBJ1-1; D remains unclear. With 4 bases removed from V and 6 bases from J, the gap between germline ends came to 15 bases. This CDR3 has 14 amino acids. Germline-derived CDR1 and CDR2 are SGHTA and FQGNSA. CDR3: CASSSRARGPEAFF. CDR3 in DNA: TGTGCCAGCAGCTCCCGGGCCAGAGGGCCTGAAGCTTTCTTT.

The sample holds many counts of this clonotype. The J gene is TRBJ2-1, the V gene TRBV11-1; D perhaps matches TRBD1 (6 bases). CDR1 and CDR2 (germline): SGHAT, FQDESV (reference sequence). The CDR3 sequence is 16 residues long. The ends were cut back, 2 bases at V and 0 bases at J, with 11 bases in the middle. DNA for the CDR3: TGTGCCAGCAGCTTAAAGGGGGAAAGCTCCTACAATGAGCAGTTCTTC. Translation gives CASSLKGESSYNEQFF. Filled out from reference TRBV11-1 and TRBJ2-1, the complete variable domain reads EAEVAQSPRYKITEKSQAVAFWCDPISGHATLYWYRQILGQGPELLVQFQDESVVDDSQLPKDRFSAERLKGVDSTLKIQPAELGDSAMYLCASSLKGESSYNEQFFGPGTRLTVL.

This clonotype was seen a few times. With a far larger clone one base away, a read error is the likely cause. The chain combines TRBV7-2 with TRBJ2-1, with TRBD2 matching 7 bases. Losses at the gene ends were 2 bases for V and 7 bases for J; bases not matched to a gene: 8. Germline CDR1 reads SGHTA; CDR2 reads FQGNSA. The CDR3 totals 15 residues. The CDR3 is CASSLSPGAGNEQFF. Written as DNA, the CDR3 is TGTGCCAGCAGCTTATCCCCGGGAGCGGGGAATGAGCAGTTCTTC. Together with reference TRBV7-2 and TRBJ2-1, the CDR3 gives the full variable domain: GAGVSQSPSNKVTEKGKDVELRCDPISGHTALYWYRQSLGQGLEFLIYFQGNSAPDKSGLPSDRFSAERTGGSVSTLTIQRTQQEDSAVYLCASSLSPGAGNEQFFGPGTRLTVL.